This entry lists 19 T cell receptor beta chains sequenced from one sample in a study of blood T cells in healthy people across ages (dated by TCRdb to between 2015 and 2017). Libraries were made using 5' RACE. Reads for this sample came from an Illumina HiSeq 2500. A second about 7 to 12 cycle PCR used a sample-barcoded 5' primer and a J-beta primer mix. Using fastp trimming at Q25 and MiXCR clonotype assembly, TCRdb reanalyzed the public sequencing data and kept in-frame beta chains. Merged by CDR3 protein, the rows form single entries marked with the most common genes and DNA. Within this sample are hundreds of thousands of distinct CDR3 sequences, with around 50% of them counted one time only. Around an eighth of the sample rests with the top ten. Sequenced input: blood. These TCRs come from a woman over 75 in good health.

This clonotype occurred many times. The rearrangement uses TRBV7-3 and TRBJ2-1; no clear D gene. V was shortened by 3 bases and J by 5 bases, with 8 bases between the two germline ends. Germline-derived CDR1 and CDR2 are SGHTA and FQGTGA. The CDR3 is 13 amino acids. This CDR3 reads CASSFRENNEQFF. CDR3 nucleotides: TGTGCCAGCAGCTTTCGTGAAAACAATGAGCAGTTCTTC.

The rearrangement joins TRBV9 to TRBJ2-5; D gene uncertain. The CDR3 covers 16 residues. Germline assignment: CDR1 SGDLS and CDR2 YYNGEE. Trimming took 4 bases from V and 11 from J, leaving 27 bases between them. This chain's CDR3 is CASSSRRAISYNEQYF. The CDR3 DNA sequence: TGTGCCAGCAGCTCCCGCCGGGCGATCTCCTACAATGAGCAGTACTTC.

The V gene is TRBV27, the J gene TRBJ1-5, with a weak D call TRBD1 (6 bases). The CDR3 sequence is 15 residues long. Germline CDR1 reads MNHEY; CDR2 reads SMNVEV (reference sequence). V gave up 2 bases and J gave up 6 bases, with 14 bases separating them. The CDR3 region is CASSLPETGTQPQHF. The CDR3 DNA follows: TGTGCCAGCAGTTTACCAGAGACAGGCACTCAGCCCCAGCATTTT.

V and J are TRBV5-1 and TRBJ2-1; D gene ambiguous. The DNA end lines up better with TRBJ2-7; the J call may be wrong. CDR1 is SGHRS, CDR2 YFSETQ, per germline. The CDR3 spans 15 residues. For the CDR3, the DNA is TGCGCCGGCAGCTTGACCCCGGGTTCCTACAATGAGCAGTACGTC. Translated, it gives CAGSLTPGSYNEQYV.

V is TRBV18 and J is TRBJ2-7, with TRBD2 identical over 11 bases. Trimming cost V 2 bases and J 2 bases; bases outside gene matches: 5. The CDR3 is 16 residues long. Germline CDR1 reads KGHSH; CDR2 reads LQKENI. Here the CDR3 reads CASSPMGLAETYEQYF. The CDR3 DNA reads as TGTGCCAGCTCACCAATGGGACTAGCGGAGACCTACGAGCAGTACTTC. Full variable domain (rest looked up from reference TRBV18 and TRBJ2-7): NAGVMQNPRHLVRRRGQEARLRCSPMKGHSHVYWYRQLPEEGLKFMVYLQKENIIDESGMPKERFSAEFPKEGPSILRIQQVVRGDSAAYFCASSPMGLAETYEQYFGPGTRLTVT.

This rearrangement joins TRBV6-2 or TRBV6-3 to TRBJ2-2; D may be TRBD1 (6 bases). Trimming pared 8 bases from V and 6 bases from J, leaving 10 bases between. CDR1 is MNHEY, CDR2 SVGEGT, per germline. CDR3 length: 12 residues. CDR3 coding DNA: TGTGCCAGCGGTAGGACAGCCGGGGAGCTGTTTTTT. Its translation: CASGRTAGELFF.

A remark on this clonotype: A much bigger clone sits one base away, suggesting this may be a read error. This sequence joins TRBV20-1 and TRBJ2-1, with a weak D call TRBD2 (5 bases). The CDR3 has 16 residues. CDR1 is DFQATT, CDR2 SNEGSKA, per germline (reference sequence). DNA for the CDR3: TGCAGTACTAGGGTCAGGTCGATAAGCTCCTACAATGAGCAGTTCTTC. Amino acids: CSTRVRSISSYNEQFF.

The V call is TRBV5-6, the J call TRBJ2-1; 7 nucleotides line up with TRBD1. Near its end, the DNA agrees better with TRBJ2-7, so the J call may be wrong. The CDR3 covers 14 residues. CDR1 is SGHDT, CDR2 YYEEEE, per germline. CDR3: CASSFSGTAYEQYF. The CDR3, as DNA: TGTGCCAGCAGCTTTTCCGGGACAGCCTACGAGCAGTACTTC.

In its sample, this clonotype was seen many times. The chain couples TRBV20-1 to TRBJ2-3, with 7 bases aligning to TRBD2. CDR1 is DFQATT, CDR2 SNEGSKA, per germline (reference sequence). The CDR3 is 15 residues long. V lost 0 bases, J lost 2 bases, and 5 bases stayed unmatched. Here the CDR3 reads CSARDLGLHTDTQYF. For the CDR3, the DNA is TGCAGTGCTAGAGATTTGGGACTACACACAGATACGCAGTATTTT.

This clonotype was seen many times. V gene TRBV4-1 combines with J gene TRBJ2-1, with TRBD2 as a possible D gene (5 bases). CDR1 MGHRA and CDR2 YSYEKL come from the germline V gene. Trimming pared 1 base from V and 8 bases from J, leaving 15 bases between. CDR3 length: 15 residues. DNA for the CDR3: TGCGCCAGCAGCCAAGGCCTAGCTCTGGCCCATGAGCAGTTCTTC. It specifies CASSQGLALAHEQFF.

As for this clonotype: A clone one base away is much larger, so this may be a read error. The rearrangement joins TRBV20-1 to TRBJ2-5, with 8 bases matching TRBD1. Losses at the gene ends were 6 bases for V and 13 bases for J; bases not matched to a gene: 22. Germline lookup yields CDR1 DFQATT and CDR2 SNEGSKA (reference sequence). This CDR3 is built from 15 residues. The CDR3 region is CSATTVRGLFYERYF. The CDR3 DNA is TGCAGTGCGACAACCGTCAGGGGGCTGTTCTACGAGCGGTACTTC.

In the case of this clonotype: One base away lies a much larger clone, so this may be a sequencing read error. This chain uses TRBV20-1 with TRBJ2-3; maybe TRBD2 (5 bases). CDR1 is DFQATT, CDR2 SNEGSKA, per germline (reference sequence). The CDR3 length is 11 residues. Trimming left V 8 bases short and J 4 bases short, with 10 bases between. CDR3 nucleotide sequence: TGCAGTATCACTAGAGCAGATACGCAGTATTTT. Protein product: CSITRADTQYF.

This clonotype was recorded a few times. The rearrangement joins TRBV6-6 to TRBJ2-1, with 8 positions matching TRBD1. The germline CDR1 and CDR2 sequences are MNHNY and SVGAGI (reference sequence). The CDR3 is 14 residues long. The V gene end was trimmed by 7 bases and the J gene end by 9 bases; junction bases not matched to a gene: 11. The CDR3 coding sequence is TGTGCCAGCATTCCGGGACAGGCATGGGGTGAGCAGTTCTTC. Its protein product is CASIPGQAWGEQFF.

CDR3 in amino acids: CSAAGEKLFF. CDR3 in DNA: TGCAGTGCTGCAGGTGAAAAACTGTTTTTT. V usage is TRBV20-1 and J usage is TRBJ1-4; no reliable D call. Germline loops: CDR1 DFQATT, CDR2 SNEGSKA (reference sequence). V lost 5 bases and J lost 7, with 5 bases in between. There are 10 residues in the CDR3.

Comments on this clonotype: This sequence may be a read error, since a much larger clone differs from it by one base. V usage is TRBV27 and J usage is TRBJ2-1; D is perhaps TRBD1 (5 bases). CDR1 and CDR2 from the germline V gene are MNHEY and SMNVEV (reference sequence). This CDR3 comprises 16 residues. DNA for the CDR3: TGTGCCAGCAGTTCCCAGGGTGAAGGCTCCTACAAGGAGCAGTTCTTC. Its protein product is CASSSQGEGSYKEQFF.

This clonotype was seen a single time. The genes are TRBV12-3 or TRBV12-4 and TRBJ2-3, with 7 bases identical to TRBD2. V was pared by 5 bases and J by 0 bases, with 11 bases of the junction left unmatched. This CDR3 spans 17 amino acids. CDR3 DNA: TGTGCCAGCAGTCCCTCCCGCGGGAGACCTAGCACAGATACGCAGTATTTT. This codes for CASSPSRGRPSTDTQYF.

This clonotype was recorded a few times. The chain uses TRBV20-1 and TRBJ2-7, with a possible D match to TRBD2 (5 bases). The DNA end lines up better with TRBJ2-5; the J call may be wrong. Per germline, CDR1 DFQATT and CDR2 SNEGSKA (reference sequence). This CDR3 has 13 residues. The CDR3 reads CSARRPSGETQYF. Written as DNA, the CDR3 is TGCAGTGCTAGACGGCCCTCGGGGGAGACCCAGTACTTC.

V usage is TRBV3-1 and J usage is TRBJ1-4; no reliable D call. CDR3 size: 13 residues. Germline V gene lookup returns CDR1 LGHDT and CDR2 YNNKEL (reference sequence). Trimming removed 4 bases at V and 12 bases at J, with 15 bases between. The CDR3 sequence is CASSLGGPQELFF. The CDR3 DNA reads TGTGCCAGCAGCCTGGGAGGGCCCCAGGAACTGTTTTTT.

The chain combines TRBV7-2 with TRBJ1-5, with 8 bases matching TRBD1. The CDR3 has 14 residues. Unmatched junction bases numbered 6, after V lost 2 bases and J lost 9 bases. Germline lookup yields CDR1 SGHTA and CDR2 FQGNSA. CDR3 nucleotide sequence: TGTGCCAGCAGCTTACAGGGGGCCAGTGGGCCCCAGCATTTT. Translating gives CASSLQGASGPQHF.